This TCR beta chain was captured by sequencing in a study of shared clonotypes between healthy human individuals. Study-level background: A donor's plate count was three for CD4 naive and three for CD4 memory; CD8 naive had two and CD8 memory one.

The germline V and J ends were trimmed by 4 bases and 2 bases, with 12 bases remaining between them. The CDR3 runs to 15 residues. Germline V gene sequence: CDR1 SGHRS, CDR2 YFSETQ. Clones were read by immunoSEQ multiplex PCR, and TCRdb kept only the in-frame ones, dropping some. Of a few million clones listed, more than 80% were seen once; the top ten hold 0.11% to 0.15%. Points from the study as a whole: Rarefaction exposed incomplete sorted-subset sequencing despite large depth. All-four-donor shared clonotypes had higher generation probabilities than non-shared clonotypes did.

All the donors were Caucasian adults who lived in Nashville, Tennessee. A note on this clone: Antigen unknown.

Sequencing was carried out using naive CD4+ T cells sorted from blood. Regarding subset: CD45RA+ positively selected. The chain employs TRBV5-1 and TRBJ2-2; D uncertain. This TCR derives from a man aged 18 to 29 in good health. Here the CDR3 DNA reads TGCGCCAGCAGCGTAGTTCGACAAAACACCGGGGAGCTGTTTTTT. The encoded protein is CASSVVRQNTGELFF.